This is a list of T cell receptor beta chains from one sample in a study of T cell changes during pregnancy in multiple sclerosis. TCRdb's copy holds only in-frame clones and misses some; the assay was immunoSEQ multiplex PCR. The profile shows around 50,000 clones, 87% of them singletons. Sample: peripheral blood from another person, used as feeder cells. Source of these receptors: a human donor whose cells served as feeder cells for cultures in a pregnancy study. Each CDR3 is given with its conserved first and last residue. Fields, in order: CDR3 length, V gene, J gene, CDR3 protein.

16	TRBV19	TRBJ2-5	CASSIRAELYQETQYF
16	TRBV7-7	TRBJ2-1	CASSSSFTSGNNEQFF
17	TRBV2	TRBJ2-7	CASSEAFRGPAAYEQYF
12	TRBV29-1	TRBJ2-3	CSVGSGVDTQYF
12	TRBV9	TRBJ1-2	CASSERQGAYTF
14	TRBV11-2	TRBJ1-1	CASSNRNMNTEAFF
14	TRBV10-2	TRBJ2-5	CAATLAGSVETQYF
11	TRBV29-1	TRBJ2-1	CSVIGYNEQFF
14	TRBV28	TRBJ2-7	CAILGRDGSYEQYF
16	TRBV7-2	TRBJ2-1	CASSHTPPSAGNEQFF
13	TRBV6-6	TRBJ1-1	CASRQLMNTEAFF
12	TRBV9	TRBJ2-2	CASSVRSGELFF
14	TRBV6-5	TRBJ1-2	CASSYAQGISGYTF
14	TRBV5-4	TRBJ1-1	CASSLARAGTEAFF
16	TRBV10-3	TRBJ2-3	CAISRGAGATTDTQYF
14	TRBV27	TRBJ2-3	CASSLFQSTDTQYF
12	TRBV10-3	TRBJ1-1	CAISAGDGIVFF
13	TRBV29-1	TRBJ2-4	CSVGQGLVDIQYF
16	TRBV11-2	TRBJ2-3	CASSLGLAASTDTQYF
16	TRBV5-6	TRBJ2-3	CASSLGTSLGTDTQYF
13	TRBV19	TRBJ1-1	CATSTGINTEAFF
15	TRBV28	TRBJ2-6	CASSFWSSGANVLTF
14	TRBV18	TRBJ1-1	CASSPIRGNTEAFF
14	TRBV5-6	TRBJ1-1	CASSLNRGSTEAFF
13	TRBV28	TRBJ1-2	CASSLGQFYGYTF
15	TRBV4-1	TRBJ2-3	CASSQTMAGTDTQYF
14	TRBV28	TRBJ2-7	CASSPRVGLSEQYF
15	TRBV2	TRBJ1-3	CASRAGSTSGNTIYF
14	TRBV9	TRBJ2-7	CASSATSGSNEQYF
16	TRBV5-1	TRBJ1-1	CASSPRSGPSYTEAFF
15	TRBV29-1	TRBJ2-3	CSSPRGAGGQDTQYF